The 7 T cell receptor beta chains in this list originate from one sample, sequenced in a study of response to subunit inactivated influenza vaccine. TCRdb passed the RT-PCR reads through MiXCR, listing each CDR3 protein once. In the table there are some 570,000 distinct CDR3 sequences, 11% of which are singletons. This same sample was also taken into another study, of T cells expressing NK-cell markers. That work states: It was by 5'RACE template switching with UMIs that TCR beta cDNA was made.

This specimen was PBMCs from blood, taken on the day of vaccination. The receptors originated from a man in his forties or fifties who received an inactivated influenza vaccine.

This clonotype was seen ten or more times. The chain carries TRBV25-1 and TRBJ2-3; D is possibly TRBD1 or TRBD2 (7 bases each). In germline, CDR1 is MGHDK, CDR2 SYGVNS. CDR3 length equals 14 residues. The ends were cut back, 5 bases at V and 3 bases at J, with 12 bases in the middle. The CDR3 loop is CASSNQGGTDTQYF. In DNA, the CDR3 is TGTGCCAGCAGTAATCAGGGGGGGACAGATACGCAGTATTTT.

This chain joins TRBV7-9 and TRBJ2-3; possible D gene TRBD2, 5 bases. V was pared by 5 bases and J by 3 bases, with 12 bases between. The CDR3 sequence is 14 residues long. CDR1 SEHNR and CDR2 FQNEAQ come from the germline V gene (reference sequence). CDR3 sequence: CASSRVGVTDTQYF. CDR3 nucleotide sequence: TGTGCCAGCAGCCGTGTCGGGGTAACAGATACGCAGTATTTT.

This clonotype showed up just a few times. The chain recombines TRBV18 with TRBJ1-1; maybe TRBD1 (5 bases). Germline V lookup: CDR1 KGHSH, CDR2 LQKENI. V was cut by 3 bases and J by 4 bases, with 15 bases left in between. The CDR3 length is 15 residues. CDR3 in amino acids: CASSPYGGVATEAFF. CDR3 bases: TGTGCCAGCTCACCGTATGGGGGTGTGGCCACTGAAGCTTTCTTT.

This clonotype showed up just a few times. This rearrangement joins TRBV7-8 to TRBJ2-7; D unclear. This CDR3 is built from 15 residues. Germline-derived CDR1 and CDR2 are SGHVS and FQNEAQ. V was pared by 3 bases and J by 1 base, with 13 bases between. The CDR3 DNA follows: TGTGCCAGCAGCTTTAGGGCTCGAGGATCCTACGAGCAGTACTTC. Amino acids: CASSFRARGSYEQYF.

In nucleotides, the CDR3 is TGTGCCAGCAGCGGACTAGCGGCTACCTACGAGCAGTACTTC. Its protein is CASSGLAATYEQYF. This chain links TRBV7-2 with TRBJ2-7; 10 nucleotides align to TRBD2. Germline CDR1 is SGHTA and CDR2 is FQGNSA. The length of the CDR3 is 14 residues. V was pared by 5 bases and J by 2 bases, with 3 bases of the junction left unmatched.

The CDR3 region is CSVQQGYEKLFF. CDR3 nucleotide sequence: TGCAGCGTTCAACAGGGCTATGAAAAACTGTTTTTT. J is TRBJ1-4 and V is TRBV29-1, with a possible D match to TRBD1 (6 bases). The CDR3 is 12 amino acids. Trimming stripped 5 bases from V and 6 bases from J, with 10 bases between. Germline assignment: CDR1 SQVTM and CDR2 ANQGSEA.

This chain links TRBV12-3 or TRBV12-4 with TRBJ2-1, with D perhaps matching TRBD2 (5 bases). V was trimmed by 3 bases and J by 0 bases, leaving 12 bases between them. The CDR3 length is 16 residues. CDR3 DNA: TGTGCCAGCAGTTTTCGTGGGAGTCACTCCTACAATGAGCAGTTCTTC. This codes for CASSFRGSHSYNEQFF.